These 5 T cell receptor beta chains originate from one sample sequenced in a study of blood T cell repertoires in COVID-19. Libraries were prepared by immunoSEQ multiplex PCR; TCRdb keeps only in-frame clonotypes and omits some of them. The sample has 140,000 to 150,000 clones, 87% seen once. The material sequenced was peripheral blood. Source of these receptors: a woman between 50 and 59 years old with acute or convalescent COVID-19.

The V call is TRBV5-1, the J call TRBJ1-4; no reliable D call. Trimming pared 4 bases from V and 0 bases from J, leaving 7 bases between. This CDR3 has 14 amino acids. CDR1 SGHRS and CDR2 YFSETQ come from the germline V gene. The CDR3 nucleotides read TGCGCCAGCAGCAGGACTGCAACTAATGAAAAACTGTTTTTT. Its protein product is CASSRTATNEKLFF.

V gene TRBV7-9 combines with J gene TRBJ2-6, with D tentatively TRBD1 (6 bases). Looked up from germline, CDR1 is SEHNR and CDR2 is FQNEAQ (reference sequence). Trimming took off 3 bases at V and 4 bases at J, with 13 bases between the two ends. This CDR3 spans 16 amino acids. In DNA form, the CDR3 reads TGTGCCAGCAGCTTGGATACAGGGACCGGGGCCAACGTCCTGACTTTC. Protein: CASSLDTGTGANVLTF.

V and J are TRBV30 and TRBJ2-7, with 7 bases aligning to TRBD2. The CDR3 length is 13 residues. Germline assignment: CDR1 GTSNPN and CDR2 SVGIG (reference sequence). J gave up 2 bases and V 3 bases, and 4 bases lay outside the gene matches. The CDR3 DNA is TGTGCCTGGAGGCGGCGGGGGACCTACGAGCAGTACTTC. Encoded protein: CAWRRRGTYEQYF. The whole variable domain, remainder taken from reference TRBV30 and TRBJ2-7, is SQTIHQWPATLVQPVGSPLSLECTVEGTSNPNLYWYRQAAGRGLQLLFYSVGIGQISSEVPQNLSASRPQDRQFILSSKKLLLSDSGFYLCAWRRRGTYEQYFGPGTRLTVT.

This chain uses TRBV5-1 with TRBJ1-1, with 8 bases identical to TRBD1. The length of the CDR3 is 16 residues. V was pared by 0 bases and J by 2 bases, with 6 bases of the junction left unmatched. CDR1 and CDR2 (germline): SGHRS, YFSETQ. CDR3 protein: CASSLGTGRGNTEAFF. As DNA, the CDR3 is TGCGCCAGCAGCTTGGGGACAGGGAGGGGAAACACTGAAGCTTTCTTT.

This chain joins TRBV28 and TRBJ1-1; perhaps TRBD1 as D (5 bases). The CDR3 is made up of 11 amino acids. V was pared by 6 bases and J by 7 bases, with 9 bases between. Germline CDR1 is MDHEN and CDR2 is SYDVKM. CDR3 nucleotide sequence: TGTGCCAGCAGCTACAGGAATGAAGCTTTCTTT. Protein sequence: CASSYRNEAFF. The full variable domain, in which reference TRBV28 and TRBJ1-1 provide the parts outside the CDR3, is DVKVTQSSRYLVKRTGEKVFLECVQDMDHENMFWYRQDPGLGLRLIYFSYDVKMKEKGDIPEGYSVSREKKERFSLILESASTNQTSMYLCASSYRNEAFFGQGTRLTVV.